Shown below are 18 T cell receptor beta chains from a single sample sequenced in a study of T cell responses to AZD1222 COVID-19 vaccine. Repertoires were generated with immunoSEQ multiplex PCR, while TCRdb's copy carries only in-frame clones and drops some. The sample lists about 69,000 clones; less than 90% were seen once. Sequenced material: peripheral blood, taken 28 days after the second AZD1222 dose. The receptors derive from an adult who received the AZD1222 COVID-19 vaccine.

This chain connects TRBV2 to TRBJ2-1; D gene ambiguous. CDR1 and CDR2 from the germline V gene are SNHLY and FYNNEI. This CDR3 spans 14 amino acids. V was cut by 4 bases and J by 0 bases, with 7 bases left in between. The CDR3 DNA reads TGTGCCAGCAGTGTCCGACCCTCCTACAATGAGCAGTTCTTC. Residues: CASSVRPSYNEQFF.

V gene TRBV2 combines with J gene TRBJ2-2; tentative D call: TRBD1 (6 bases). CDR1 and CDR2 from the germline V gene are SNHLY and FYNNEI. CDR3 length equals 15 residues. With 3 bases removed from V and 4 bases from J, the gap between germline ends came to 12 bases. The CDR3 sequence: CASSDGGAGTGELFF. The CDR3 region has the DNA TGTGCCAGCAGTGATGGGGGCGCGGGCACCGGGGAGCTGTTTTTT.

V is TRBV5-1 and J is TRBJ2-4; 14 bases line up with TRBD2. The V segment lost 2 bases and the J segment 6 bases; nucleotides outside the gene matches: 7. Germline V gives CDR1 SGHRS, CDR2 YFSETQ. The CDR3 covers 17 residues. This CDR3 is CASSLRLAGGPGNIQYF. CDR3 coding DNA: TGCGCCAGCAGCTTAAGACTAGCGGGAGGGCCTGGAAACATTCAGTACTTC.

This chain joins TRBV5-4 and TRBJ2-5; tentative D call: TRBD1 (5 bases). Germline loops: CDR1 SGHNT, CDR2 YYREEE (reference sequence). This CDR3 has 14 residues. Trimming cost V 0 bases and J 4 bases, with 10 bases left between them. The CDR3 loop is CASSLAGRGETQYF. In nucleotides, the CDR3 is TGTGCCAGCAGCTTGGCCGGAAGGGGAGAGACCCAGTACTTC.

The rearrangement joins TRBV18 to TRBJ1-2; D remains unclear. Germline V gene lookup returns CDR1 KGHSH and CDR2 LQKENI. CDR3 length: 15 residues. The ends were cut back, 5 bases at V and 8 bases at J, with 21 bases in the middle. The CDR3 is CASSSDRATGRGYTF. The CDR3 DNA sequence: TGTGCCAGCTCATCCGACCGGGCCACCGGGCGAGGCTACACCTTC.

The CDR3 spells CASNVGTGNSPLHF. In DNA form, the CDR3 reads TGTGCCAGTAATGTCGGGACAGGCAATTCACCCCTCCACTTT. The V and J genes are TRBV19 and TRBJ1-6, with TRBD1 matching 8 bases. There are 14 residues in the CDR3. Per the germline V gene, CDR1 is LNHDA and CDR2 is SQIVND (reference sequence). Trimming at V came to 7 bases and at J to 7 bases, leaving 6 bases not matched to a gene. Drawing the rest from reference TRBV19 and TRBJ1-6, the complete variable domain is DGGITQSPKYLFRKEGQNVTLSCEQNLNHDAMYWYRQDPGQGLRLIYYSQIVNDFQKGDIAEGYSVSREKKESFPLTVTSAQKNPTAFYLCASNVGTGNSPLHFGNGTRLTVT.

V gene TRBV10-3 combines with J gene TRBJ1-5; maybe TRBD1 (5 bases). V gave up 6 bases and J gave up 5 bases, with 17 bases separating them. The CDR3 contains 15 residues. Germline V gene data show CDR1 as ENHRY and CDR2 as SYGVKD. The CDR3 DNA is TGTGCCATCAGGGAGGGGAAGGGGCTTTATCAGCCCCAGCATTTT. This codes for CAIREGKGLYQPQHF.

This clone appeared a few times. V usage is TRBV27 and J usage is TRBJ1-4; weak D call: TRBD1 (5 bases). Germline CDR1 MNHEY, CDR2 SMNVEV (reference sequence). Trimming shortened V by 6 bases and J by 7 bases, and 15 bases separated the two germline ends. The CDR3 extends over 14 amino acids. The CDR3 DNA reads as TGTGCCAGCAGCCACTTGGGGGAGGGTGAAAAACTGTTTTTT. This translates into CASSHLGEGEKLFF.

The chain has TRBV29-1 and TRBJ2-7; 9 bases are a match to TRBD1. V was pared by 7 bases and J by 0 bases, with 4 bases of the junction left unmatched. Looked up from germline, CDR1 is SQVTM and CDR2 is ANQGSEA. The CDR3 has 13 residues. In DNA form, the CDR3 reads TGCAGCGGAATGACAGGGGGCTCCTACGAGCAGTACTTC. It specifies CSGMTGGSYEQYF.

The chain carries TRBV6-5 and TRBJ2-1; 9 bases align to TRBD2. Germline values: CDR1 MNHEY, CDR2 SVGAGI. The CDR3 runs 15 residues. With V trimmed by 4 bases and J by 0 bases, 1 base remained unmatched. This CDR3 is CASSSSGVSYNEQFF. CDR3 DNA: TGTGCCAGCAGTTCTAGCGGGGTCTCCTACAATGAGCAGTTCTTC.

The chain couples TRBV3-1 (or the pseudogene TRBV3-2) to TRBJ2-5; possibly TRBD1 or TRBD2 for D (6 bases each). V was cut by 5 bases and J by 4 bases, with 14 bases left in between. Germline-derived CDR1 and CDR2 are LGHDT and YNNKEL (reference sequence). The CDR3 contains 14 residues. CDR3 protein: CASSDTKGGETQYF. CDR3 DNA sequence: TGTGCCAGCAGCGACACGAAGGGGGGAGAGACCCAGTACTTC.

The J gene is TRBJ1-5, the V gene TRBV6-5; D is undetermined. From germline, CDR1 is MNHEY and CDR2 SVGAGI. The V end was cut by 4 bases, the J end by 3 bases, with 10 bases between. The CDR3 sequence is 14 residues long. This CDR3 is CASSSFGDNQPQHF. The CDR3 coding sequence is TGTGCCAGCAGTTCCTTTGGGGACAATCAGCCCCAGCATTTT.

The chain employs TRBV12-3 or TRBV12-4 and TRBJ1-4; the D is unclear. Trimming removed 6 bases from V and 4 bases from J, with 3 bases in between. The CDR3 runs to 11 residues. CDR3 DNA: TGTGCCAGCAGGGGTAATGAAAAACTGTTTTTT. Translated: CASRGNEKLFF.

J is TRBJ1-1 and V is TRBV25-1; tentatively, D is TRBD1 (6 bases). CDR1 MGHDK and CDR2 SYGVNS come from the germline V gene. The CDR3 spans 12 residues. V dropped 7 bases and J dropped 5 bases, with 11 bases sitting between them. The chain's CDR3 is CASTQGSTEAFF. CDR3 nucleotides: TGTGCCAGCACCCAGGGGTCAACTGAAGCTTTCTTT. Complete variable domain (other parts from reference TRBV25-1 and TRBJ1-1): EADIYQTPRYLVIGTGKKITLECSQTMGHDKMYWYQQDPGMELHLIHYSYGVNSTEKGDLSSESTVSRIRTEHFPLTLESARPSHTSQYLCASTQGSTEAFFGQGTRLTVV.

This clone has more than one count but fewer than ten. The chain links TRBV15 to TRBJ1-3, with D tentatively TRBD1 (6 bases). The CDR3 runs 13 residues. Germline-derived CDR1 and CDR2 are LNHNV and YYDKDF (reference sequence). Between the trimmed V and J ends, which lost 5 bases and 4 bases, there was a span of 9 bases. The CDR3 DNA reads as TGTGCCACCAGCCTACAGGGAGGAAACACCATATATTTT. Translation gives CATSLQGGNTIYF.

V gene TRBV3-1 (or the pseudogene TRBV3-2) combines with J gene TRBJ2-7, with D maybe TRBD1 (5 bases). The CDR3 totals 16 residues. Germline V gene data show CDR1 as LGHDT and CDR2 as YNNKEL (reference sequence). With 1 base removed from V and 2 bases from J, the gap between germline ends came to 15 bases. DNA of the CDR3: TGTGCCAGCAGCCAAGGGTCTGGGGCCCCTACCTACGAGCAGTACTTC. Translation gives CASSQGSGAPTYEQYF.

The rearrangement uses TRBV5-4 and TRBJ2-1; D might be TRBD2 (6 bases). V was clipped by 4 bases and J by 8 bases, with 19 bases between them. Germline V lookup: CDR1 SGHNT, CDR2 YYREEE (reference sequence). The CDR3 spans 15 residues. The DNA of the CDR3 is TGTGCCAGCAGCAAGGAATTTTCGGGCGGGGATGAGCAGTTCTTC. Translating it yields CASSKEFSGGDEQFF.

This clone occurred a few times. This chain joins TRBV5-8 and TRBJ1-5, with unresolved D. CDR1 is SGHTS, CDR2 YDEGEE, per germline. Trimming stripped 1 base from V and 2 bases from J, with 7 bases between. CDR3 length: 14 residues. The CDR3 nucleotides are TGTGCCAGCAGCTTGAATTGGCGCAATCAGCCCCAGCATTTT. This gives the protein CASSLNWRNQPQHF. The full variable domain, its missing parts supplied by reference TRBV5-8 and TRBJ1-5, is EAGVTQSPTHLIKTRGQQATLRCSPISGHTSVYWYQQALGLGLQFLLWYDEGEERNRGNFPPRFSGRQFPNYSSELNVNALELEDSALYLCASSLNWRNQPQHFGDGTRLSIL.